One sample yielded the 21 T cell receptor beta chains listed below, sequenced in a study of vaccination and CD4 T cells after COVID-19. Indicated treatment: approximately nine-day PBMC culture with coronavirus spike peptide pools or control peptides (ViraFEST assay). Their cognate antigens are unknown. Oncomine TCR Beta short-read sequencing was applied to DNA from cultured CD4+ T cells. TCRdb reprocessed the PCR reads via MiXCR and lists one record per CDR3 protein. Of some 8,000 distinct CDR3 sequences in the sample, more than 55% were seen once. The sequenced sample was CD4+ T cells from blood, cultured in vitro. These receptors came from a human donor who had recovered from COVID-19.

This chain uses TRBV30 with TRBJ1-3, with D possibly matching TRBD1 (5 bases). The germline gives CDR1 GTSNPN, CDR2 SVGIG (reference sequence). The CDR3 has 15 amino acids. V gave up 0 bases and J gave up 2 bases, with 11 bases separating them. The CDR3 sequence: CAWSVGASTGNTIYF. CDR3 sequence (DNA): TGTGCCTGGAGTGTTGGGGCCTCGACTGGAAACACCATATATTTT.

The chain is built from TRBV5-1 and TRBJ2-5; a possible D gene is TRBD2 (5 bases). The germline gives CDR1 SGHRS, CDR2 YFSETQ. CDR3 length equals 17 residues. The V end was cut by 4 bases, the J end by 5 bases, with 24 bases between. DNA for the CDR3: TGCGCCAGCAGCGAGACCGGGCCCGTTTTGAAGCGGGAGACCCAGTACTTC. This codes for CASSETGPVLKRETQYF.

The rearrangement links TRBV7-8 to TRBJ2-7; 10 bases agree with TRBD2. The CDR3 is 20 residues long. Germline loops: CDR1 SGHVS, CDR2 FQNEAQ. The V and J ends lost 5 bases and 1 base, in that order; junction bases with no gene match: 20. The CDR3 region has the DNA TGTGCCAGCAGCCCGCGGGGGGCCCCGTCTACTAGCGGGGTATCCTACGAGCAGTACTTC. This codes for CASSPRGAPSTSGVSYEQYF.

The chain has TRBV7-3 and TRBJ2-7; TRBD2 agrees at 10 bases. V was pared by 1 base and J by 7 bases, with 10 bases of the junction left unmatched. This CDR3 contains 16 residues. Germline V gene lookup returns CDR1 SGHTA and CDR2 FQGTGA. The CDR3 coding sequence is TGTGCCAGCAGCTTAAGGGGTACTAGCGGGACTTATGAGCAGTACTTC. Translating it yields CASSLRGTSGTYEQYF.

This chain links TRBV7-2 with TRBJ1-2; maybe TRBD1 (5 bases). V was shortened by 5 bases and J by 8 bases, with 18 bases between the two germline ends. Germline V gives CDR1 SGHTA, CDR2 FQGNSA. The CDR3 is 14 residues long. CDR3 region: CASSPGRDVGGYTF. The CDR3 region has the DNA TGTGCCAGCAGCCCAGGGCGGGACGTGGGCGGCTACACCTTC.

The chain combines TRBV11-2 with TRBJ2-2, with TRBD2 matching over 9 bases. The V segment lost 5 bases and the J segment 7 bases; nucleotides outside the gene matches: 14. This CDR3 has 17 amino acids. CDR1 is SGHAT and CDR2 is FQNNGV in the germline V gene. The CDR3 loop reads CASSLSGGAGGHGELFF. The CDR3 nucleotides are TGTGCCAGCAGCCTATCGGGGGGAGCGGGAGGACACGGGGAGCTGTTTTTT.

J is TRBJ2-1 and V is TRBV20-1; D is unresolved. The CDR3 length is 14 residues. The germline V gene encodes CDR1 DFQATT and CDR2 SNEGSKA (reference sequence). V was trimmed by 0 bases and J by 0 bases, leaving 6 bases between them. The DNA for the CDR3 is TGCAGTGCTAGAGAGGGTTTCTCCTACAATGAGCAGTTCTTC. This gives the protein CSAREGFSYNEQFF.

The chain links TRBV20-1 to TRBJ2-5; a possible D gene is TRBD2 (6 bases). V was pared by 3 bases and J by 5 bases, with 13 bases between. Germline V gene sequence: CDR1 DFQATT, CDR2 SNEGSKA (reference sequence). The CDR3 sequence is 13 residues long. The CDR3 DNA is TGCAGTGCTAGCCGGGACTCCACCGAGACCCAGTACTTC. Translated, it gives CSASRDSTETQYF.

The J gene is TRBJ1-3, the V gene TRBV28, with D unresolved. Germline V gene lookup returns CDR1 MDHEN and CDR2 SYDVKM. The CDR3 totals 14 residues. Trimming pared 6 bases from V and 2 bases from J, leaving 11 bases between. The CDR3: CASSRTKTGNTIYF. For the CDR3, the DNA is TGTGCCAGCAGCCGAACAAAGACTGGAAACACCATATATTTT.

The chain couples TRBV19 to TRBJ1-2; 8 nucleotides line up with TRBD1. Per the germline V gene, CDR1 is LNHDA and CDR2 is SQIVND (reference sequence). V gave up 5 bases and J gave up 4 bases; unmatched junction bases: 6. This CDR3 is built from 14 residues. The DNA of the CDR3 is TGTGCCAGTAGTCTTACAGGGGGTGCCTATGGCTACACCTTC. Protein: CASSLTGGAYGYTF.

This clonotype showed up just a few times. The rearrangement uses TRBV28 and TRBJ1-2; D remains ambiguous. Trimming took off 7 bases at V and 2 bases at J, with 14 bases between the two ends. CDR3 size: 14 residues. CDR1 is MDHEN and CDR2 is SYDVKM in the germline V gene. The CDR3 protein is CASTLRTENYGYTF. Written as DNA, the CDR3 is TGTGCCAGCACCCTCAGGACCGAAAACTATGGCTACACCTTC.

The CDR3 loop is CASSLGTSGPADTQYF. The CDR3 coding sequence is TGCGCCAGCAGCTTGGGGACTAGCGGCCCCGCAGATACGCAGTATTTT. This rearrangement joins TRBV5-1 to TRBJ2-3; 10 bases line up with TRBD2. CDR3 length: 16 residues. Losses at the gene ends were 0 bases for V and 4 bases for J; bases not matched to a gene: 5. The germline V gene encodes CDR1 SGHRS and CDR2 YFSETQ.

V and J are TRBV27 and TRBJ1-1; D is undetermined. The germline V gene encodes CDR1 MNHEY and CDR2 SMNVEV (reference sequence). This CDR3 spans 13 amino acids. Trimming cost V 3 bases and J 1 base, with 6 bases left between them. DNA for the CDR3: TGTGCCAGCAGTTTCGGGCCGAACACTGAAGCTTTCTTT. Its protein is CASSFGPNTEAFF.

In this sample, this clonotype turned up a few times. The gene calls are TRBV20-1 and TRBJ2-3; either TRBD1 or TRBD2 may fit D (5 bases each). From germline, CDR1 is DFQATT and CDR2 SNEGSKA (reference sequence). The CDR3 loop spans 16 amino acids. V lost 5 bases and J lost 1, with 19 bases in between. CDR3 amino acids: CSADAQAGKGTDTQYF. Here the CDR3 DNA reads TGCAGTGCTGATGCACAGGCCGGGAAGGGCACAGATACGCAGTATTTT.

This chain joins TRBV27 and TRBJ2-7; TRBD1 matches 10 bases. V gave up 3 bases and J gave up 5 bases; unmatched junction bases: 7. This CDR3 comprises 15 residues. From germline, CDR1 is MNHEY and CDR2 SMNVEV (reference sequence). CDR3 residues: CASSFGTGAKNEQYF. In nucleotides, the CDR3 is TGTGCCAGCAGTTTCGGGACAGGGGCAAAGAACGAGCAGTACTTC.

The V and J genes are TRBV14 and TRBJ1-2; the D gene is possibly TRBD1 (5 bases). Germline-derived CDR1 and CDR2 are SGHDN and FVKESK. Trimming cost V 0 bases and J 8 bases, with 16 bases left between them. The length of the CDR3 is 15 residues. The CDR3 spells CASSQEGRGNRGYTF. The CDR3 nucleotides are TGTGCCAGCAGCCAAGAGGGCCGGGGGAATAGAGGCTACACCTTC. The full variable domain, with the rest looked up from reference TRBV14 and TRBJ1-2, is EAGVTQFPSHSVIEKGQTVTLRCDPISGHDNLYWYRRVMGKEIKFLLHFVKESKQDESGMPNNRFLAERTGGTYSTLKVQPAELEDSGVYFCASSQEGRGNRGYTFGSGTRLTVV.

The genes are TRBV6-1 and TRBJ1-1, with 8 bases that match TRBD1. V was clipped by 5 bases and J by 2 bases; unmatched bases: 4. From germline, CDR1 is MNHNS and CDR2 SASEGT. The length of the CDR3 is 14 residues. CDR3 sequence: CASSPDRGNTEAFF. The CDR3 DNA sequence: TGTGCCAGCAGTCCTGACAGGGGTAACACTGAAGCTTTCTTT.

The V call is TRBV12-3 or TRBV12-4, the J call TRBJ1-1; D may be TRBD1 (5 bases). There are 15 residues in the CDR3. Trimming removed 5 bases from V and 2 bases from J, with 15 bases in between. CDR3 amino acids: CASSQGWGRNTEAFF. In DNA, the CDR3 is TGTGCCAGCAGTCAAGGTTGGGGCAGAAACACTGAAGCTTTCTTT.

The chain carries TRBV28 and TRBJ2-5, with D possibly TRBD1 on 6 matching bases. Germline CDR1 MDHEN, CDR2 SYDVKM. Trimming pared 2 bases from V and 7 bases from J, leaving 20 bases between. The CDR3 is 16 amino acids. CDR3 nucleotides: TGTGCCAGCAGTTTAGTTGGCCAGCACCTCAGGGGGACCCAGTACTTC. Translating it yields CASSLVGQHLRGTQYF.

This clonotype is termed medium-sized. The chain has TRBV27 and TRBJ2-1; D call uncertain. The CDR3 spans 12 residues. The V and J ends lost 9 bases and 7 bases respectively, with 13 bases between them. Germline V CDR1 and CDR2: MNHEY, SMNVEV (reference sequence). The CDR3: CASVGPWNEQFF. The CDR3 DNA is TGTGCCAGTGTAGGGCCATGGAATGAGCAGTTCTTC.

The chain combines TRBV15 with TRBJ2-3, with TRBD2 matching 15 bases. Germline CDR1 is LNHNV and CDR2 is YYDKDF (reference sequence). V lost 0 bases and J lost 0; bases outside the gene matches: 13. This CDR3 spans 22 amino acids. CDR3 protein: CATSRELPRGLAGGGSTDTQYF. The CDR3 DNA reads TGTGCCACCAGCAGAGAACTTCCCCGAGGACTAGCGGGAGGGGGTAGCACAGATACGCAGTATTTT.